This T cell receptor (beta chain) was retrieved from a study of regulatory T cells in long-lasting Graves disease (dated by TCRdb to about 2021). Study-level background: In the newly diagnosed Graves' disease group, patients had been taking antithyroid drugs for less than 3 months. Persistent Graves' disease patients were compared with newly diagnosed Graves' disease patients by peripheral blood TCR sequencing and RNA sequencing. The study was registered as a clinical trial and conducted in China. A total of 33 samples underwent TCR sequencing, from about 13 patients with persistent Graves' disease and 20 or so patients with newly diagnosed Graves' disease. What the study reported, not specific to this receptor: Compared with newly diagnosed patients, patients with persistent Graves' disease had lower TCR Shannon entropy and fewer highly expanded clones, which suggests clonal expansion. Preferential use of TRBV28, TRBJ1-2 and TRBJ2-5 was observed in persistent disease, whereas TRBV20-1 and TRBJ2-1 were favored in newly diagnosed disease. A larger number of public clonotypes was shared among persistent patients (fewer than 3,000) than among newly diagnosed patients (approximately 1,000). The study examined only peripheral blood because the primary lesion, thyroid tissue, could not be accessed. Sequencing and analysis were limited to the TCR beta chain. The authors acknowledged the small sample size as a limitation that may reduce accuracy.

Taken from cysteine to phenylalanine, the CDR3 has 16 residues. Only the CDR3 region is kept as DNA, spanning 48 bases read in frame from base 1. CDR1 GTSNPN and CDR2 SVGIG were looked up in the germline V gene (reference sequence). V and J are truncated by 4 bases and 4 bases respectively, leaving an intervening sequence of 17 bases. Per the publication, the time point label means: newly diagnosed GD, antithyroid drugs for less than 3 months. For both TCR sequencing and RNA sequencing, RNA was extracted from PBMCs in TRIzol. The diagnosis of Graves' disease was made according to American Thyroid Association guidelines. Patients for the study were recruited at an endocrinology department in Xi'an, China. Each patient gave about 9.1 milliliters of peripheral blood, collected in an EDTA anticoagulant tube. Ficoll Paque Plus density gradient separation was used to isolate PBMCs, and no further T cell sorting was performed. RNA quality was checked with an Agilent 2100 Bioanalyzer and agarose gel, and concentration with a NanoDrop 2000.

Receptor libraries were prepared by multiplex PCR. The reads were generated on an Illumina HiSeq 4000. iRepertoire HTBI primers and Arm-PCR amplification of CDR3 regions were used to construct TCR beta libraries. Gel purification was performed on PCR products prior to sequencing. As for how the authors treated the data: Gene usage analysis of CDR3 amino acid clonotypes relied on the approximately 60 TRBV and 14 TRBJ segments identified across samples. COPE and FqMerger were used to merge the filtered high-quality paired reads into contigs. BLAST was used to align contigs to IMGT TRBV, TRBD and TRBJ reference genes, and CDR3 was defined according to IMGT. Clonotypes above 0.1% frequency were classified as highly expanded clones. Repertoire diversity was measured by Shannon entropy, and V-J evenness by the Gini coefficient. Public clonotypes were defined as clonotypes shared by more than one individual. TCRdb reprocessing: public reads trimmed at Q25 with fastp, clones called with MiXCR, in-frame beta chains kept. Each record represents a unique CDR3 protein, reported with the most common genes and DNA among its rows. What appears here as the V and J calls and clone size reflects TCRdb's work, not the paper's. In this sample the table shows a few hundred thousand distinct CDR3 sequences, 12% of which occur a single time. Around 18% of the sample belongs to the ten largest clones.

In regard to this clonotype: Its target antigen remains unknown. Base qualities are not provided; no much larger clone lies one nucleotide away.

These same data were also listed under a study on T cells in Graves' hyperthyroidism and ophthalmopathy. From that second study: A patient counted as having stable Graves' hyperthyroidism if no progression to ophthalmopathy occurred over 18 months of follow-up. The hyperthyroidism patients were between 18 and 65 years old and newly diagnosed, with a disease duration of less than 2 months. Any patient with an uncontrolled infection, another autoimmune disease, pregnancy or lactation was excluded. Diagnoses were based on clinical symptoms, serum thyroxine and TRAb, thyroid ultrasound and orbital computed tomography. The first round of RT-PCR for the TCR CDR3 was performed with the HTBI primer set and the Qiagen OneStep RT-PCR kit. Most expanded thyroid clonotypes (frequency above 0.001) were also found in blood, which suggests that blood repertoires may mirror thyroid immune responses. A 13 V-J signature model separated ophthalmopathy from stable hyperthyroidism, with 87.88% sensitivity and just under 84% specificity in cross-validation and 80%/75% in testing. In validation, progression to ophthalmopathy was predicted by the model with about 70% sensitivity and around 75% specificity, a median of approximately 7.1 months before onset. TCR V-J signatures able to tell the groups apart were searched for in a discovery cohort of 95 to 100 patients, of whom around 42 had Graves' ophthalmopathy and 55 to 65 had stable Graves' hyperthyroidism. Prospective prediction of ophthalmopathy was tested in an independent validation cohort of 18 to 20 hyperthyroidism patients and some 17 patients who later progressed to ophthalmopathy. The approximately 100 discovery patients were divided at random into training and test sets in a 7:3 ratio. In more than five Graves' hyperthyroidism patients, the study also compared T-cell repertoires from thyroid tissue with T-cell repertoires from blood. After blood sampling, hyperthyroidism patients were treated with methimazole at a starting dose of 30 mg daily, and ophthalmopathy patients were treated with high-dose intravenous methylprednisolone. A second multiplex PCR round built the libraries, followed by size selection and purification. The libraries were sequenced on an Illumina HiSeq2000 using paired-end 100 bp reads. Raw data were processed with SOAPnuke, discarding reads with adapters, uncalled bases, mean Phred below 15, or no exact constant-primer or identifier match. High-quality paired reads were merged with COPE v1.2.5, and unique nucleotide sequences were defined as clonotypes. Clonotypes were aligned to IMGT TRBV, TRBD and TRBJ reference segments using MiTCR v1.1. The analysis included only V-J combinations with a frequency above 0.0001, which together covered 99% to 99.2% of the repertoires. A TCS score was defined as the ratio between F50 (clonal expansion) and ExV (chaos), using BLOSUM62-based TCRdist between CDR3 peptides within each V-J. Welch's t-statistics and random forest reduced 500 to 650 V-J features to 13, which were used in a naive Bayes classifier (R e1071). Sample size was not statistically predetermined, and blinding of investigators to group allocation was not performed. The paper reports TCR Vbeta CDR3 sequencing of fewer than 150 peripheral blood samples: around 41 ophthalmopathy, fewer than 85 hyperthyroidism and roughly 17 progressor patients.

Rearrangement joined TRBV30 to TRBJ2-6, with TRBD2 tentatively as D gene (6 bases match). Sequenced here: peripheral blood mononuclear cells (PBMCs), sampled at new diagnosis, from a patient treated with antithyroid drugs. The origin of this receptor is a woman between 18 and 29 years old with Graves disease. Donor details come from another sample of the same person, matched by shared clones. The CDR3 is CAWNIAGSLGANVLTF. The sequenced DNA: TGTGCCTGGAACATTGCGGGAAGTCTCGGGGCCAACGTCCTGACTTTC.